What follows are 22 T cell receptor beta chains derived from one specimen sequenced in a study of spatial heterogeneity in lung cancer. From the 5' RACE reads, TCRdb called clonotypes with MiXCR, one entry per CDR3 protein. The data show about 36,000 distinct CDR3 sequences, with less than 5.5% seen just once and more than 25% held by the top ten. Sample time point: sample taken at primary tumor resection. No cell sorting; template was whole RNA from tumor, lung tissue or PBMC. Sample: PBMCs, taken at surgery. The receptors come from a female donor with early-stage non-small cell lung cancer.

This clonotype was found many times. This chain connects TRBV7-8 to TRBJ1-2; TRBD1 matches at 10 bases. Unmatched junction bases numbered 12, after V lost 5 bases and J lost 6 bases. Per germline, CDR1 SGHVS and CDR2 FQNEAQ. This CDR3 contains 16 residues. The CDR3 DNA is TGTGCCAGCAGCCCCCGGATAATGGACAGGGGGGATGGCTACACCTTC. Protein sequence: CASSPRIMDRGDGYTF. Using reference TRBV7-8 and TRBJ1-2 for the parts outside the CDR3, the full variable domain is GAGVSQSPRYKVAKRGQDVALRCDPISGHVSLFWYQQALGQGPEFLTYFQNEAQLDKSGLPSDRFFAERPEGSVSTLKIQRTQQEDSAVYLCASSPRIMDRGDGYTFGSGTRLTVV.

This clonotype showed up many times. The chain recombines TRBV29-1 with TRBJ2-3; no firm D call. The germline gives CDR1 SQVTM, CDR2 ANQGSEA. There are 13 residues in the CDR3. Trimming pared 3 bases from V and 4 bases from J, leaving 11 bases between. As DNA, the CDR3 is TGCAGCGTTGACCGGAGTCGCGCAGATACGCAGTATTTT. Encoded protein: CSVDRSRADTQYF.

CDR3 in amino acids: CASSESRGSGYTF. The DNA of the CDR3 is TGTGCCAGCAGTGAGTCTAGGGGGAGTGGCTACACCTTC. V is TRBV2 and J is TRBJ1-2; D perhaps matches TRBD1 (6 bases). CDR1 SNHLY and CDR2 FYNNEI come from the germline V gene. CDR3 length equals 13 residues. V lost 3 bases and J lost 7, with 12 bases in between.

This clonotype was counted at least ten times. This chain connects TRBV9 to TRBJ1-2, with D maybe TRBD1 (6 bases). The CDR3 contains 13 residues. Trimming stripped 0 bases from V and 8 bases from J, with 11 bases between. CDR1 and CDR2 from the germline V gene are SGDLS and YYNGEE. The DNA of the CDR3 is TGTGCCAGCAGCGTAGCACAGGGCAAAGGCTACACCTTC. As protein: CASSVAQGKGYTF.

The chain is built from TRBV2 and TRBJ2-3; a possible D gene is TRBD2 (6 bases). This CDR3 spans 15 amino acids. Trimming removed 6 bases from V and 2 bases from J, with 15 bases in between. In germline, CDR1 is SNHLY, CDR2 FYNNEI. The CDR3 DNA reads TGTGCCAGCAGCGGATGGGGACTCCCCACAGATACGCAGTATTTT. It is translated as CASSGWGLPTDTQYF.

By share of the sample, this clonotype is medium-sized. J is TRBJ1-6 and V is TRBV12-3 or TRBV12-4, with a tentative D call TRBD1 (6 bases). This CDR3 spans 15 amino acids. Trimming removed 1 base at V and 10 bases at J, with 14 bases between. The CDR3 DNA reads TGTGCCAGCAGTTTAGGCAGGGGCCGGTGGTCACCCCTCCACTTT. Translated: CASSLGRGRWSPLHF.

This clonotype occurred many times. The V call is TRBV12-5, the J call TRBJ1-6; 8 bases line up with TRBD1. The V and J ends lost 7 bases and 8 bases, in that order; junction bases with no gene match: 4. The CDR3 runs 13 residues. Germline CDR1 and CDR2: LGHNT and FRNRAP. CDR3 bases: TGTGCTAGTGCCTCGGACAGGGATTCACCCCTCCACTTT. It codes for CASASDRDSPLHF.

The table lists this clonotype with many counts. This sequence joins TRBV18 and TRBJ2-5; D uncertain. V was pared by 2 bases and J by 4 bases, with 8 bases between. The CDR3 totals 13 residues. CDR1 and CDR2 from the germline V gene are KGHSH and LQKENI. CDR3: CASSPEIRETQYF. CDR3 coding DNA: TGTGCCAGCTCACCAGAAATAAGAGAGACCCAGTACTTC.

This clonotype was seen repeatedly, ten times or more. The CDR3 nucleotides are TGTGCCAGCAGCCCCCGTAATTCACCCCTCCACTTT. Translated, it gives CASSPRNSPLHF. The chain links TRBV7-9 to TRBJ1-6; D call uncertain. The ends were cut back, 5 bases at V and 6 bases at J, with 5 bases in the middle. Germline V CDR1 and CDR2: SEHNR, FQNEAQ (reference sequence). This CDR3 spans 12 amino acids.

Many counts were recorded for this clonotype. CDR3 sequence: CASSLSFGNTGELFF. The CDR3 coding sequence is TGTGCCAGCAGCTTATCCTTCGGGAACACCGGGGAGCTGTTTTTT. The chain carries TRBV7-9 and TRBJ2-2, with D unclear. Per germline, CDR1 SEHNR and CDR2 FQNEAQ (reference sequence). Deletions cut 2 bases from V and 1 base from J, with 8 bases between. CDR3 length: 15 residues.

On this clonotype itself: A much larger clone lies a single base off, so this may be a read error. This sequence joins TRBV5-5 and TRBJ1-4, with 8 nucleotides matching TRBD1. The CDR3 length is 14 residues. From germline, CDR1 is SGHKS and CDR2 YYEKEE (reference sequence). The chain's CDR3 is CVSDRGGTNEKLFF. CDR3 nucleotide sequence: TGTGTCAGCGACAGGGGCGGTACTAATGAAAAACTGTTTTTT.

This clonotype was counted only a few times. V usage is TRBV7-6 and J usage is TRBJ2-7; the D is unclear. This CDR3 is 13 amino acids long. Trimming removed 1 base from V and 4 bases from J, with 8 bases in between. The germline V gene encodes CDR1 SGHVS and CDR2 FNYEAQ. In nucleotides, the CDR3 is TGTGCCAGCAGCTTAGAGGTGGGGTACGAGCAGTACTTC. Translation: CASSLEVGYEQYF.

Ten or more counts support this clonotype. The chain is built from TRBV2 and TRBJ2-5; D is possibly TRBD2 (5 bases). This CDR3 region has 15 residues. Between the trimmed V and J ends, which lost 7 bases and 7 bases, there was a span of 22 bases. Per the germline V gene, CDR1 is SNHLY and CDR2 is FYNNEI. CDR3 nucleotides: TGTGCCAGCATTGATCCGAGGGATTCCCAGCGGACCCAGTACTTC. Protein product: CASIDPRDSQRTQYF.

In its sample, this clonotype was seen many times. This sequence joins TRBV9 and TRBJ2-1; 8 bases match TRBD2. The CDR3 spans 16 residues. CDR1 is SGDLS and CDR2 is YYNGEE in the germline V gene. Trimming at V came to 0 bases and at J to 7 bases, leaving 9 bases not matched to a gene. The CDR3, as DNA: TGTGCCAGCAGCGTAGGGGGAGCGGGAGTTGCAAATGAGCAGTTCTTC. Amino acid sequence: CASSVGGAGVANEQFF.

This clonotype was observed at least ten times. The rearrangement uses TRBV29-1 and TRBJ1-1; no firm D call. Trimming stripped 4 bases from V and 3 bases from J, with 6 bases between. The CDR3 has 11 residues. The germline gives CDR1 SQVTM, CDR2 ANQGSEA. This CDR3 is CSVGSYTEAFF. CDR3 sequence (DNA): TGCAGCGTTGGCTCTTACACTGAAGCTTTCTTT.

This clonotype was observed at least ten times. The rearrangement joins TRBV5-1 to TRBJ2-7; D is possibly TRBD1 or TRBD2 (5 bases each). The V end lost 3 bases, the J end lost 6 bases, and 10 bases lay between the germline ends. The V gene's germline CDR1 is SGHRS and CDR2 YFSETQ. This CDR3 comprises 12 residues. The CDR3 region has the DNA TGCGCCAGCAGCTGGGGCGCGGGCGAGCAGTACTTC. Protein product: CASSWGAGEQYF. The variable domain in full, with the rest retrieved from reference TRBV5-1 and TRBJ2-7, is KAGVTQTPRYLIKTRGQQVTLSCSPISGHRSVSWYQQTPGQGLQFLFEYFSETQRNKGNFPGRFSGRQFSNSRSEMNVSTLELGDSALYLCASSWGAGEQYFGPGTRLTVT.

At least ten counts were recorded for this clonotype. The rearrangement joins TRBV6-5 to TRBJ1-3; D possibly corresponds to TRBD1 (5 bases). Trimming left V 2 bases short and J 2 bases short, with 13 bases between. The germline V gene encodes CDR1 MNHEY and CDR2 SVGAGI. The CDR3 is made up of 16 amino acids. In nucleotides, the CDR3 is TGTGCCAGCAGTTACCCCGAACAAGGGGCTGGAAACACCATATATTTT. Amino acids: CASSYPEQGAGNTIYF.

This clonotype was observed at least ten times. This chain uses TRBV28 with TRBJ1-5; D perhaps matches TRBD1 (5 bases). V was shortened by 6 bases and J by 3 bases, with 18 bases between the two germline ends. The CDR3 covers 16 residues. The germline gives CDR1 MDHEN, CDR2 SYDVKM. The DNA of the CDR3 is TGTGCCAGCAGCCCTTTGTGGGGCAGCTTCAATCAGCCCCAGCATTTT. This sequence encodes CASSPLWGSFNQPQHF.

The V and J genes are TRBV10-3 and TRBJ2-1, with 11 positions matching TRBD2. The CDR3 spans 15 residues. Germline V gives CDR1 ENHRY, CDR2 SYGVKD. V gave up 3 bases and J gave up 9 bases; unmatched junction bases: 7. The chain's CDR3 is CAISEGSGRAIEQFF. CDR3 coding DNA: TGTGCCATCAGTGAAGGTAGCGGGAGGGCCATTGAGCAGTTCTTC.

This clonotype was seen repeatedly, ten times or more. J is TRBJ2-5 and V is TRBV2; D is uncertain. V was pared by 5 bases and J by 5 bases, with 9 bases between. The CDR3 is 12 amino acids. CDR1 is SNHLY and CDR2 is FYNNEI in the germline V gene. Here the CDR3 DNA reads TGTGCCAGCAGTCCCCTGCGGGAGACCCAGTACTTC. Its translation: CASSPLRETQYF.

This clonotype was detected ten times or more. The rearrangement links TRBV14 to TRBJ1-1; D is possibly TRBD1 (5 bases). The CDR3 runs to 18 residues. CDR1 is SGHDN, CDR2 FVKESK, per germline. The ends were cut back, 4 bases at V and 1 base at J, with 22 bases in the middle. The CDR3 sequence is CASSLGGLFDRENTEAFF. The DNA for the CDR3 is TGTGCCAGCAGCCTCGGTGGGCTTTTTGACAGAGAGAACACTGAAGCTTTCTTT.

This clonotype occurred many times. CDR3 sequence (DNA): TGTGCCAGCAGCCAACGACTAGCGGGGGCCGGGTTGGATACGCAGTATTTT. It yields the protein CASSQRLAGAGLDTQYF. The rearrangement uses TRBV3-1 and TRBJ2-3; 12 bases match TRBD2. Germline CDR1 and CDR2: LGHDT and YNNKEL (reference sequence). This CDR3 spans 17 amino acids. V lost 2 bases to trimming and J lost 6 bases; unmatched junction nucleotides: 9.